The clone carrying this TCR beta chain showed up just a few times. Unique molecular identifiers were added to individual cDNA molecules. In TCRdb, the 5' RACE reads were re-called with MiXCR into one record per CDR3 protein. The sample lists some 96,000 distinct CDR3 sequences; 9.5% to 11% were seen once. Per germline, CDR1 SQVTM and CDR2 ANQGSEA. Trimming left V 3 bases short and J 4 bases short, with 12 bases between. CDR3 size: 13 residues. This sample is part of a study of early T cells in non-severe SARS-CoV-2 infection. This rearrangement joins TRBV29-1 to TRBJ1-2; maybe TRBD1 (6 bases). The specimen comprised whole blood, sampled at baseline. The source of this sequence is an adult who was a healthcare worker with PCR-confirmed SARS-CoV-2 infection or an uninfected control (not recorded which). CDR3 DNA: TGCAGCGTTGAGCCCGGACAGCGCTATGGCTACACCTTC. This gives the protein CSVEPGQRYGYTF.